A selection of T cell receptor beta chains follows, all from one sample in a study of blood T cell repertoires in COVID-19. Assay: immunoSEQ multiplex PCR; the TCRdb copy retains only in-frame clones and omits some. The table includes fewer than 130,000 clones, less than 80% detected once. The sequenced sample was peripheral blood. All receptors derive from a man between 70 and 80 years old with active or convalescent COVID-19. Each CDR3 is given with its conserved first and last residue. Each record gives: D gene, clone size, J gene, V gene, CDR3 protein, CDR3 DNA. The D gene is left open where the match is weak. Not every row has a clone size; where given, it reads once, few, many or a size class.

d_call: TRBD1
clone_size: -
j_call: TRBJ1-2
v_call: TRBV27
cdr3_aa: CASSTQGGGGYTF
cdr3_nt: TGTGCCAGCAGTACACAGGGGGGAGGCGGCTACACCTTC

d_call: TRBD1
clone_size: -
j_call: TRBJ1-5
v_call: TRBV19
cdr3_aa: CASSKRGTGGWDQPQHF
cdr3_nt: TGTGCCAGTAGTAAACGAGGGACAGGGGGCTGGGATCAGCCCCAGCATTTT

d_call: TRBD2
clone_size: few
j_call: TRBJ2-1
v_call: TRBV4-1
cdr3_aa: CASSRDGTNSYNEQFF
cdr3_nt: TGCGCCAGCAGCCGAGACGGGACTAACTCCTACAATGAGCAGTTCTTC

d_call: TRBD1
clone_size: -
j_call: TRBJ1-5
v_call: TRBV5-6
cdr3_aa: CASSFRTGTQPQHF
cdr3_nt: TGTGCCAGCAGCTTCCGGACAGGGACTCAGCCCCAGCATTTT

d_call: -
clone_size: once
j_call: TRBJ2-7
v_call: TRBV19
cdr3_aa: CASSIVRDYEQYF
cdr3_nt: TGTGCCAGTAGTATAGTCCGAGACTACGAGCAGTACTTC

d_call: -
clone_size: -
j_call: TRBJ1-2
v_call: TRBV7-9
cdr3_aa: CASSLAETASSTF
cdr3_nt: TGTGCCAGCAGCTTAGCGGAGACTGCCAGCTCCACCTTC

d_call: -
clone_size: -
j_call: TRBJ2-5
v_call: TRBV30
cdr3_aa: CAGAHGTSRGTQYF
cdr3_nt: TGTGCCGGGGCCCACGGGACTTCGCGAGGGACCCAGTACTTC

d_call: -
clone_size: -
j_call: TRBJ2-1
v_call: TRBV5-1
cdr3_aa: CASSLVGDGDYNEQFF
cdr3_nt: TGCGCCAGCAGCTTGGTAGGGGATGGGGACTACAATGAGCAGTTCTTC

d_call: TRBD2
clone_size: -
j_call: TRBJ2-7
v_call: TRBV10-2
cdr3_aa: CASRGSGTTYEQYF
cdr3_nt: TGCGCCAGCAGGGGCTCCGGGACTACCTACGAGCAGTACTTC

d_call: -
clone_size: -
j_call: TRBJ1-2
v_call: TRBV15
cdr3_aa: CATSSFPKGQRYGYTF
cdr3_nt: TGTGCCACCAGCAGCTTCCCGAAAGGTCAGCGCTATGGCTACACCTTC